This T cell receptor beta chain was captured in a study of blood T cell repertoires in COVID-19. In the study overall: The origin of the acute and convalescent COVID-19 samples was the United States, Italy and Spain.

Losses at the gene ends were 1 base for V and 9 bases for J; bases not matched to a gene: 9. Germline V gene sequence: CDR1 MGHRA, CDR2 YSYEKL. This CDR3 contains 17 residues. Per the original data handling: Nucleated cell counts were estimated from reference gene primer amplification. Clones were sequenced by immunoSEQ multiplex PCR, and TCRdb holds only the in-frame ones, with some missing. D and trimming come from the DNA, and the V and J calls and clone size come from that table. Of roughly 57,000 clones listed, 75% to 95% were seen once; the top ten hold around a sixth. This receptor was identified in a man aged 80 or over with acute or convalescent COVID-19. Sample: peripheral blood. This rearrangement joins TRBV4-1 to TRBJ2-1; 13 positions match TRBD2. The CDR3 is CASSQAPGLAGTTEQFF. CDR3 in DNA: TGCGCCAGCAGCCAAGCCCCGGGACTAGCGGGGACCACTGAGCAGTTCTTC.